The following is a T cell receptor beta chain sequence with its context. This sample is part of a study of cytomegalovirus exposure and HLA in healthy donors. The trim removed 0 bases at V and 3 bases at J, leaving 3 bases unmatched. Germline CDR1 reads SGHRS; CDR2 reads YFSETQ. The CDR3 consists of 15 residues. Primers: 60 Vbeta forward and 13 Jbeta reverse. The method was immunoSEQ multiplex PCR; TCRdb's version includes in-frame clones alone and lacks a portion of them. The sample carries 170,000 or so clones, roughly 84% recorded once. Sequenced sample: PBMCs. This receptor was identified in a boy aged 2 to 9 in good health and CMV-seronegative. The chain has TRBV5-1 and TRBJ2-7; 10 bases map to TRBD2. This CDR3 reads CASSLEASGSYEQYF. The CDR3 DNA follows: TGCGCCAGCAGCTTGGAAGCTAGCGGGAGCTACGAGCAGTACTTC.